The clone carrying this TCR beta chain came up many times. Its antigen is as yet unknown. This entry is derived from a study of spatial heterogeneity in lung cancer. About the study: Fewer alpha-chain than beta-chain sequences were consistently detected.

The time point was: sample taken at primary tumor resection. Sequencing was performed on whole RNA extracted from tumor and nontumor lung tissue, or from frozen PBMC, and the material was left unsorted. Study-wide findings and caveats: Ubiquitous expanded tumor TCRs showed up in blood more at resection than follow-up.

MiXCR, run by TCRdb on the 5' RACE reads, gives a single entry per CDR3 protein. The repertoire includes 75,000 or so distinct CDR3 sequences, under 8.5% of them detected once, and 6.8% sits in the top ten. Germline values: CDR1 SGHNT, CDR2 YENEEA. V was pared by 6 bases and J by 8 bases, with 14 bases of the junction left unmatched. The CDR3 contains 16 residues. The TCR originated in a male donor with early-stage non-small cell lung cancer. Material: PBMCs, obtained at surgery. This sequence joins TRBV11-3 and TRBJ2-3; TRBD2 matches 10 bases. The CDR3 sequence: CASSPRRGLAIATQYF. The CDR3 DNA sequence: TGTGCCAGCAGTCCTAGGCGGGGACTAGCGATTGCTACGCAGTATTTT.